This entry features one TCR beta chain sequence. Relapse was seen in all patients after autologous stem cell transplantation, and brentuximab vedotin exposure was variable. The source of the sample is a study of PD-1 blockade in classical Hodgkin lymphoma. The germline V gene encodes CDR1 SGHNT and CDR2 YYREEE (reference sequence). V lost 4 bases to trimming and J lost 1 base; unmatched junction nucleotides: 12. CDR3 length: 17 amino acids. Assay used: immunoSEQ multiplex PCR; TCRdb lists only in-frame clones, some missing. The sample carries 72,000 or so clones, more than 85% recorded once. The sequence derives from a human donor with classical Hodgkin lymphoma. Sequences were derived from peripheral blood mononuclear cells (PBMCs), sampled at baseline. The chain couples TRBV5-4 to TRBJ2-7, with TRBD1 identical over 9 bases. The CDR3 coding sequence is TGTGCCAGCAGCCCATCTGCCCCGGGACAGGGATCCTACGAGCAGTACTTC. Its translation: CASSPSAPGQGSYEQYF.